Shown below are 21 T cell receptor beta chains from a single sample sequenced in a study of T cell repertoires in cytomegalovirus infection. A single record per CDR3 protein comes from TCRdb applying MiXCR to the reads. The repertoire holds around 710,000 distinct CDR3 sequences, with 29% as singletons. These receptors' antigens are unknown. The specimen was cultured CD8+ T cells from PBMCs, collected from culture after CMV antigen stimulation. The source of these receptors is a human donor in good health (CMV status not recorded). Some clones in this sample may be carry-over from other donors' samples.

This clonotype was observed a handful of times. At one of its ends the junction is not consistent with the germline gene, which may arise from a read error. This chain links TRBV7-7 with TRBJ2-5; 11 bases fit TRBD2. CDR1 is SSHAT and CDR2 is FNYEAQ in the germline V gene (reference sequence). This CDR3 region has 16 residues. This CDR3 reads CASSARLAGPQETQYF. CDR3 DNA sequence: TGTGCTAGCAGCGCACGACTAGCGGGGCCGCAAGAGACCCAGTACTTC.

This chain uses TRBV27 with TRBJ1-2, with 8 bases matching TRBD1. The CDR3 length is 17 residues. CDR1 and CDR2 (germline): MNHEY, SMNVEV (reference sequence). J lost 7 bases, V lost 5 bases, and 18 bases had no gene match. CDR3 coding DNA: TGTGCCAGCAGTCACCGGACAGGGAGGTCGGTTTTGGGTGGCTACACCTTC. This gives the protein CASSHRTGRSVLGGYTF.

The chain is built from TRBV4-1 and TRBJ2-2; 7 bases match TRBD2. The CDR3 length is 16 residues. The V gene's germline CDR1 is MGHRA and CDR2 YSYEKL. With V trimmed by 0 bases and J by 3 bases, 4 bases remained unmatched. In nucleotides, the CDR3 is TGCGCCAGCAGCCAAGATCCCAGCGGGGACACCGGGGAGCTGTTTTTT. This sequence encodes CASSQDPSGDTGELFF.

V and J are TRBV28 and TRBJ1-1; D uncertain. The CDR3 sequence is 14 residues long. The germline V gene encodes CDR1 MDHEN and CDR2 SYDVKM. Trimming removed 7 bases at V and 1 base at J, with 13 bases between. The CDR3 sequence is CASILSGQNTEAFF. In DNA form, the CDR3 reads TGTGCCAGCATCCTCTCCGGCCAGAACACTGAAGCTTTCTTT.

The chain links TRBV27 to TRBJ1-1; D may be TRBD1 (6 bases). Per the germline V gene, CDR1 is MNHEY and CDR2 is SMNVEV (reference sequence). The V gene lost 5 bases and the J gene lost 5 bases, with 15 bases spanning the gap. This CDR3 region has 14 residues. The CDR3 loop is CASSPGAGVTEAFF. The CDR3 DNA sequence: TGTGCCAGCAGTCCGGGGGCGGGGGTGACTGAAGCTTTCTTT.

J is TRBJ1-1 and V is TRBV9; D not resolved. Trimming took 4 bases from V and 0 from J, leaving 13 bases between them. Germline CDR1 is SGDLS and CDR2 is YYNGEE. The CDR3 has 15 residues. This CDR3 is CASSPRAQLNTEAFF. CDR3 nucleotide sequence: TGTGCCAGCAGCCCGAGGGCCCAATTGAACACTGAAGCTTTCTTT. The whole variable domain, remainder taken from reference TRBV9 and TRBJ1-1, is DSGVTQTPKHLITATGQRVTLRCSPRSGDLSVYWYQQSLDQGLQFLIQYYNGEERAKGNILERFSAQQFPDLHSELNLSSLELGDSALYFCASSPRAQLNTEAFFGQGTRLTVV.

This clonotype has just a few counts. The V and J genes are TRBV19 and TRBJ2-5; tentatively, D is TRBD1 (5 bases). The CDR3 contains 15 residues. The V and J ends lost 6 bases and 2 bases respectively, with 16 bases between them. Germline values: CDR1 LNHDA, CDR2 SQIVND (reference sequence). The CDR3 region is CASSNSMGQQETQYF. CDR3 in DNA: TGTGCCAGTAGCAACTCTATGGGGCAGCAAGAGACCCAGTACTTC.

Written as DNA, the CDR3 is TGTGCCAGCACCTTAGCCTACAGGGCGAGAGGCACTGAAGCTTTCTTT. This gives the protein CASTLAYRARGTEAFF. This chain links TRBV6-2 or TRBV6-3 with TRBJ1-1; the D gene is possibly TRBD1 (6 bases). V was cut by 7 bases and J by 4 bases, with 22 bases left in between. This CDR3 has 16 residues. Looked up from germline, CDR1 is MNHEY and CDR2 is SVGEGT.

This chain connects TRBV2 to TRBJ2-3, with D possibly matching TRBD1 (5 bases). V was shortened by 3 bases and J by 5 bases, with 15 bases between the two germline ends. Germline CDR1 is SNHLY and CDR2 is FYNNEI. This CDR3 has 15 amino acids. The CDR3 bases are TGTGCCAGCAGTGATTTTTCGGACATCCTAGATACGCAGTATTTT. This codes for CASSDFSDILDTQYF. The variable domain in full, with the rest retrieved from reference TRBV2 and TRBJ2-3, is EPEVTQTPSHQVTQMGQEVILRCVPISNHLYFYWYRQILGQKVEFLVSFYNNEISEKSEIFDDQFSVERPDGSNFTLKIRSTKLEDSAMYFCASSDFSDILDTQYFGPGTRLTVL.

This clonotype was found a few times. The CDR3 reads CASSFGRYYSNQPQHF. DNA of the CDR3: TGTGCCAGCAGCTTTGGGCGTTACTATAGCAATCAGCCCCAGCATTTT. The V call is TRBV7-8, the J call TRBJ1-5; D gene ambiguous. Deletions cut 3 bases from V and 0 bases from J, with 12 bases between. Germline V gene lookup returns CDR1 SGHVS and CDR2 FQNEAQ. This CDR3 contains 16 residues.

There are many counts of this clonotype. The chain is built from TRBV4-2 and TRBJ2-7, with D possibly called TRBD1 or TRBD2 (5 bases each). The CDR3 totals 15 residues. The V and J ends lost 0 bases and 4 bases respectively, with 13 bases between them. The V gene's germline CDR1 is LGHNA and CDR2 YNFKEQ. The CDR3 DNA reads as TGTGCCAGCAGCCAAGAAGCCGCAGGGAGATACGAGCAGTACGTC. This sequence encodes CASSQEAAGRYEQYV.

Ten or more counts support this clonotype. The CDR3 nucleotides are TGTGCCAGCAGCATAGGGAGCACCTACAATGAGCAGTTCTTC. It translates to CASSIGSTYNEQFF. The chain has TRBV19 and TRBJ2-1; D is possibly TRBD2 (5 bases). This CDR3 comprises 14 residues. With 9 bases removed from V and 2 bases from J, the gap between germline ends came to 14 bases. In germline, CDR1 is LNHDA, CDR2 SQIVND (reference sequence).

This clonotype was seen only a few times. The chain combines TRBV27 with TRBJ1-2; D is unclear. CDR3 length equals 13 residues. CDR1 MNHEY and CDR2 SMNVEV come from the germline V gene (reference sequence). Trimming shortened V by 3 bases and J by 8 bases, and 13 bases separated the two germline ends. CDR3 bases: TGTGCCAGCAGTTTTCTGACTTGGGAGGGCTACACCTTC. Residues: CASSFLTWEGYTF.

This clonotype was counted at least ten times. The chain uses TRBV7-2 and TRBJ2-3; the D is unclear. The length of the CDR3 is 12 residues. Germline V gene data show CDR1 as SGHTA and CDR2 as FQGNSA. Trimming shortened V by 5 bases and J by 4 bases, and 7 bases separated the two germline ends. The CDR3 loop is CASSAPADTQYF. In DNA form, the CDR3 reads TGTGCCAGCAGCGCTCCGGCAGATACGCAGTATTTT.

The V gene is TRBV4-3, the J gene TRBJ1-5; a weak D match, TRBD1 (5 bases). Trimming left V 0 bases short and J 9 bases short, with 12 bases between. Per germline, CDR1 LGHNA and CDR2 YSLEER. This CDR3 is built from 14 residues. The CDR3, as DNA: TGCGCCAGCAGCCAAGAGAGGGGATTGGGGCCCCAGCATTTT. It yields the protein CASSQERGLGPQHF.

The chain is built from TRBV10-3 and TRBJ1-3; D is possibly TRBD1 (5 bases). The germline V gene has CDR1 ENHRY and CDR2 SYGVKD. This CDR3 has 14 amino acids. V dropped 5 bases and J dropped 0 bases, with 8 bases sitting between them. CDR3 region: CAISSGLSGNTIYF. CDR3 bases: TGTGCCATCAGTTCGGGACTCTCTGGAAACACCATATATTTT.

The V call is TRBV10-3, the J call TRBJ2-1, with TRBD1 matching 9 bases. CDR3 length equals 16 residues. The trim removed 3 bases at V and 4 bases at J, leaving 7 bases unmatched. The germline CDR1 and CDR2 sequences are ENHRY and SYGVKD. CDR3 loop: CAISDQGTGPYNEQFF. The CDR3 DNA reads TGTGCCATCAGTGATCAGGGGACAGGGCCTTACAATGAGCAGTTCTTC.

This clonotype occurred once. J is TRBJ1-3 and V is TRBV18, with TRBD1 matching 7 bases. The CDR3 contains 15 residues. The V gene's germline CDR1 is KGHSH and CDR2 LQKENI. V shed 3 bases, J shed 4 bases, and the junction held 6 bases outside the gene matches. The CDR3 DNA follows: TGTGCCAGCTCACCGAATCAGGGGGAAGGAAACACCATATATTTT. Encoded protein: CASSPNQGEGNTIYF. The whole variable domain, filled in from reference TRBV18 and TRBJ1-3, reads NAGVMQNPRHLVRRRGQEARLRCSPMKGHSHVYWYRQLPEEGLKFMVYLQKENIIDESGMPKERFSAEFPKEGPSILRIQQVVRGDSAAYFCASSPNQGEGNTIYFGEGSWLTVV.

The table lists this clonotype with a few counts. The J gene is TRBJ1-4, the V gene TRBV11-2, with 7 bases aligning to TRBD1. V gave up 1 base and J gave up 8 bases; unmatched junction bases: 7. In germline, CDR1 is SGHAT, CDR2 FQNNGV. The length of the CDR3 is 15 residues. CDR3 nucleotide sequence: TGTGCCAGCAGCTTAGGAAGGGGGCTAGGAGAAAAACTGTTTTTT. This codes for CASSLGRGLGEKLFF.

This clonotype was observed once. This rearrangement joins TRBV5-6 to TRBJ1-2; 7 bases are shared with TRBD1. The J segment lost 3 bases and the V segment lost 5 bases, leaving 10 bases of the junction unmatched. CDR3 length: 15 residues. Germline-derived CDR1 and CDR2 are SGHDT and YYEEEE. The CDR3 spells CASSSDRKGHYGYTF. In DNA form, the CDR3 reads TGTGCCAGCAGTTCGGACAGGAAGGGCCACTATGGCTACACCTTC.

This clonotype was observed a handful of times. V usage is TRBV27 and J usage is TRBJ2-7; no definite D call. Trimming removed 7 bases from V and 1 base from J, with 5 bases in between. CDR1 MNHEY and CDR2 SMNVEV come from the germline V gene (reference sequence). The CDR3 extends over 11 amino acids. Here the CDR3 reads CASKNSYEQYV. DNA for the CDR3: TGTGCCAGCAAGAATTCCTACGAGCAGTACGTC.